This TCR beta chain comes out of a study of shared clonotypes between healthy human individuals. The germline V gene encodes CDR1 ENHRY and CDR2 SYGVKD. The CDR3 extends over 14 amino acids. V was pared by 9 bases and J by 4 bases, with 18 bases between. The assay was immunoSEQ multiplex PCR, and TCRdb's table has in-frame clones only and misses some. The table shows 450,000 to 550,000 clones, with around 79% occurring only once. The chain couples TRBV10-3 to TRBJ1-2, with D maybe TRBD1 (5 bases). The source of this sequence is a woman between 40 and 55 years old in good health. Some clones in this sample may be carry-over from other donors' samples. Specimen: PBMCs. The CDR3 nucleotides are TGTGCCATAGGGAACCCAGGGTTTGCCTATGGCTACACCTTC. Translated: CAIGNPGFAYGYTF.